This TCR beta chain was identified during a study of T cells in Graves' hyperthyroidism and ophthalmopathy. There are a few counts of this clonotype. Researchers barred patients who had uncontrolled infection, other autoimmune disease, pregnancy or lactation. The investigators amplified TCR beta CDR3 regions from RNA transcripts. Initially, a first-round RT-PCR of the TCR CDR3 employed the HTBI primer set. TCRdb reprocessed the multiplex PCR reads with MiXCR, giving one entry per CDR3 protein. The sample consists of approximately 620,000 distinct CDR3 sequences, around 15% of them appearing once. Sequencing was done on a sample of blood. The receptor's source is a woman aged 40 to 50 with Graves' ophthalmopathy.

CDR3 protein: CASSQERPGQGVGDTQYF. The CDR3 DNA reads TGTGCCAGCAGCCAAGAAAGGCCGGGACAGGGGGTGGGAGATACGCAGTATTTT. The genes are TRBV4-2 and TRBJ2-3, with 11 bases aligning to TRBD1. This CDR3 region has 18 residues. V gave up 0 bases and J gave up 5 bases; unmatched junction bases: 10. Germline V lookup: CDR1 LGHNA, CDR2 YNFKEQ.